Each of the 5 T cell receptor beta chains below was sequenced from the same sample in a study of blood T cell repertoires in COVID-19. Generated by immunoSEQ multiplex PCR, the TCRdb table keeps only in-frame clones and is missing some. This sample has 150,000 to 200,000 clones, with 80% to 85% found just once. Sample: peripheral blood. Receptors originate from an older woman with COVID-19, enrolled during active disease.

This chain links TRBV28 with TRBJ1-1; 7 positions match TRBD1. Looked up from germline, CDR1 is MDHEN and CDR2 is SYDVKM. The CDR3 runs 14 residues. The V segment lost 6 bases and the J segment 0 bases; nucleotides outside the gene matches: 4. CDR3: CASSQGQMNTEAFF. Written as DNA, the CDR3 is TGTGCCAGCAGCCAGGGACAGATGAACACTGAAGCTTTCTTT.

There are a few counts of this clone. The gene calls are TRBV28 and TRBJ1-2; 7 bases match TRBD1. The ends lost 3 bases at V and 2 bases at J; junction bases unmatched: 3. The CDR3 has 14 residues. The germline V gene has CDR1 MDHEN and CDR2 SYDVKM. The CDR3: CASSFPGGNYGYTF. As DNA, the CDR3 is TGTGCCAGCAGTTTCCCAGGGGGAAACTATGGCTACACCTTC.

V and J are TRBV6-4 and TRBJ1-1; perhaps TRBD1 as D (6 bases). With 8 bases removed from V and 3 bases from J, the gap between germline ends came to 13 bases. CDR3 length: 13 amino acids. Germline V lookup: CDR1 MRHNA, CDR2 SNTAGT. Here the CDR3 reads CASALDSHTEAFF. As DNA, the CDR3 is TGTGCCAGCGCCCTGGACAGCCACACTGAAGCTTTCTTT.

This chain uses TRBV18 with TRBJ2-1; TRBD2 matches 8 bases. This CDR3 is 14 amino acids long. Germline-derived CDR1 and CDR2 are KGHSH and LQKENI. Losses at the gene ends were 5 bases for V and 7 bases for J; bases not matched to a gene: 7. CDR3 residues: CASSSQRELNEQFF. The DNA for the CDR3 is TGTGCCAGCTCATCCCAGCGGGAGCTGAATGAGCAGTTCTTC.

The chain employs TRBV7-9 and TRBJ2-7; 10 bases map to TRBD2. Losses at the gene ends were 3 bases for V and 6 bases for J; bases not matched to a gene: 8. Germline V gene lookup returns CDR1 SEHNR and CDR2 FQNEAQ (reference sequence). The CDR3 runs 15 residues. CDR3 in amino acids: CASSFGLAGEAEQYF. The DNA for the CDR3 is TGTGCCAGCAGCTTCGGCCTAGCGGGAGAGGCCGAGCAGTACTTC.